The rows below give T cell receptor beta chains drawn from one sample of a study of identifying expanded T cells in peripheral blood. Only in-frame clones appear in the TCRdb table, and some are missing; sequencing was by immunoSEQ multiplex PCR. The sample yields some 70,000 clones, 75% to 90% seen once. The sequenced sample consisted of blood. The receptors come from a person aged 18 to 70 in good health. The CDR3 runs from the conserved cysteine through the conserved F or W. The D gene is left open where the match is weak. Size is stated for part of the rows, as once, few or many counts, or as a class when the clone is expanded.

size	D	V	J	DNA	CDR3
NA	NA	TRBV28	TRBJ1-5	TGTGCCAGCAGTGGGCTAATAAGCAATCAGCCCCAGCATTTT	CASSGLISNQPQHF
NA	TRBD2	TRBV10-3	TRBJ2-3	TGTGCCATCAGTGAACCTAGCGGGAGACATCTGGATACGCAGTATTTT	CAISEPSGRHLDTQYF
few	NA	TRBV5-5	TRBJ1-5	TGTGCCAGCAGCTTGGCCACGGATAATCAGCCCCAGCATTTT	CASSLATDNQPQHF
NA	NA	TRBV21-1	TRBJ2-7	TGTGCCAGCAGCAATGACCCGGGACAGGGGGCCCCCGAGCAGTACTTC	CASSNDPGQGAPEQYF
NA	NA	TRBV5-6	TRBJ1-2	TGTGCCAGCAGCTTGGGGACACCCTATGGCTACACCTTC	CASSLGTPYGYTF
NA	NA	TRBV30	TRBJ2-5	TGTGCCTGGAGTTTACTTTGGGGGGAGCAGTACTTC	CAWSLLWGEQYF
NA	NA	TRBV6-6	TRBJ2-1	TGTGCCAGCAGTTACGGAAATGAGCAGTTCTTC	CASSYGNEQFF
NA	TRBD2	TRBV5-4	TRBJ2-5	TGTGCCAGCAGCTTGACTAGCGGGTACCAAGAGACCCAGTACTTC	CASSLTSGYQETQYF
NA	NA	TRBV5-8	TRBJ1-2	TGTGCCAGCAGCTTAGTCGGGGCCTATGGCTACACCTTC	CASSLVGAYGYTF
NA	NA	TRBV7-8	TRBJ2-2	TGTGCCAGCAGCTTAGGCCCGCTGGCCCCACTTAGCACCGGGGAGCTGTTTTTT	CASSLGPLAPLSTGELFF
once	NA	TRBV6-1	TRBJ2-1	TGTGCCAGCAGCGAACAACTCTCCTACAATGAGCAGTTCTTC	CASSEQLSYNEQFF
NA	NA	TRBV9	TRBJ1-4	TGTGCCAGCAGCGTAGAGGCGGGCCCCGGGGATGAAAAACTGTTTTTT	CASSVEAGPGDEKLFF
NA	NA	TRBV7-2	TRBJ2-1	TGTGCCAGCAGCTCCCAGGGTAGTCGGGAGTTCTTC	CASSSQGSREFF
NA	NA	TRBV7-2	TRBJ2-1	TGTGCCAGCAGCTTAGGTGTCACCAATGAGCAGTTCTTC	CASSLGVTNEQFF
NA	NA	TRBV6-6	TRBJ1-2	TGTGCCAGCAGTTCCGGGGCCTACTATGGCTACACCTTC	CASSSGAYYGYTF
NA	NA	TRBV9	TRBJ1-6	TGTGCCAGCAGCGTAGACGGAGGGGATTCACCCCTCCACTTT	CASSVDGGDSPLHF
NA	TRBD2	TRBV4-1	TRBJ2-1	TGCGCCAGCAGCCTTTGGACTAGCTCCTACAATGAGCAGTTCTTC	CASSLWTSSYNEQFF
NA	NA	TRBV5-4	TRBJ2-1	TGTGCCAGCAGCGGCGGACAGTCGAGCTCCTACAATGAGCAGTTCTTC	CASSGGQSSSYNEQFF
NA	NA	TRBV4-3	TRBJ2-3	TGCGCCAGCAGCCAAGATAGGTGGGCAGATACGCAGTATTTT	CASSQDRWADTQYF
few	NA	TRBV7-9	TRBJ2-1	TGTGCCAGCAGCGGAATAAGCCGTGAGCAGTTCTTC	CASSGISREQFF
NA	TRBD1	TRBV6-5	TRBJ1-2	TGTGCCAGCAGTCCCGGACAGGTCTATGGCTACACCTTC	CASSPGQVYGYTF
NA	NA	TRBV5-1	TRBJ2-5	TGCGCCAGCAGCTTCTTGGGCTACCAAGAGACCCAGTACTTC	CASSFLGYQETQYF
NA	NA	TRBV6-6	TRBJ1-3	TGTGCCAGCAGTTCTGGGGGGGCGGGAGGAAACACCATATATTTT	CASSSGGAGGNTIYF
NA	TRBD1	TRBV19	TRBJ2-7	TGTGCCAGTAGTGTCACGGGACAGGGTTACGAGCAGTACTTC	CASSVTGQGYEQYF
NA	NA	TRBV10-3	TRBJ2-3	TGTGCCATCAGTGAGACTAGCCCTAGCACAGATACGCAGTATTTT	CAISETSPSTDTQYF
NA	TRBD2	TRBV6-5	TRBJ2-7	TGTGCCAGCAGTTACTCTGGGGGAGCGGGGTACGAGCAGTACTTC	CASSYSGGAGYEQYF
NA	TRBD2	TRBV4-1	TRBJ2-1	TGCGCCAGCAGCCGAAACGCTCTAGCGGGATACAATGAGCAGTTCTTC	CASSRNALAGYNEQFF
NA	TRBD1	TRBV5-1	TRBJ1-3	TGCGCCAGCAGTACGGACAGGGGTGCCGGAAACACCATATATTTT	CASSTDRGAGNTIYF
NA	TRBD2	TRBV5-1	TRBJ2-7	TGCGCCAGCAGCGCCACTAGCGGGGGGGTCTACGAGCAGTACTTC	CASSATSGGVYEQYF
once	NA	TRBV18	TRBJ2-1	TGTGCCAGCTCACCAAATTTAGGGGCCCAATGGAATGAGCAGTTCTTC	CASSPNLGAQWNEQFF
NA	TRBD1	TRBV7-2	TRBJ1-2	TGTGCCAGCAGCTCCCAAGCGGACAGGGGGTTGCACTATGGCTACACCTTC	CASSSQADRGLHYGYTF
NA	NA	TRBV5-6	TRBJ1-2	TGTGCCAGCAGCTATGGCCGGTCCTACGGCTACACCTTC	CASSYGRSYGYTF
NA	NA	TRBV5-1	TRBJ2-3	TGCGCCAGCAGCTTGAGTAGAGCGGCGGGAGATACGCAGTATTTT	CASSLSRAAGDTQYF